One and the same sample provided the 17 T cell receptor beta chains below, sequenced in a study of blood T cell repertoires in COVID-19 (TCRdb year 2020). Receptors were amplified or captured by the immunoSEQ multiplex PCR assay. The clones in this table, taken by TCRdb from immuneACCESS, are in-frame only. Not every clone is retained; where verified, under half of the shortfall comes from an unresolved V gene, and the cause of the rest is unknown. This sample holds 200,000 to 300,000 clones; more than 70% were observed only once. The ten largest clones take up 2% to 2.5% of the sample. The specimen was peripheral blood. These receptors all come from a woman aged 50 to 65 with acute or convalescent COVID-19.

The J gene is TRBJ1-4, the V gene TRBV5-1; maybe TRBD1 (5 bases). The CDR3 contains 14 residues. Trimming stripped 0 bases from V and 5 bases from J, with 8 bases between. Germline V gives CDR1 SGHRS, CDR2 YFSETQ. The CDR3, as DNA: TGCGCCAGCAGCTTGGGACAGAGGAATGAAAAACTGTTTTTT. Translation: CASSLGQRNEKLFF.

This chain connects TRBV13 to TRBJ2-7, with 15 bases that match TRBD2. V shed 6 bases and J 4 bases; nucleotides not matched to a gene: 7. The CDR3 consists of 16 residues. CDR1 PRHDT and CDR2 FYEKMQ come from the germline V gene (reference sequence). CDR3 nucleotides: TGTGCCAGCAGTCGGACTAGCGGGAGGGCCAAGTACGAGCAGTACTTC. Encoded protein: CASSRTSGRAKYEQYF.

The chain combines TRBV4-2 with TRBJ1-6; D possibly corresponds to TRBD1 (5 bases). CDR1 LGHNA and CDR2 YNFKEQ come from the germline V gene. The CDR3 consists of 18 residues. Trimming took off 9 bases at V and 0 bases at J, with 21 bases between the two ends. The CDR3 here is CASRLGPQESSYNSPLHF. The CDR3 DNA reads TGTGCCAGTCGTCTGGGCCCACAGGAAAGCTCCTATAATTCACCCCTCCACTTT.

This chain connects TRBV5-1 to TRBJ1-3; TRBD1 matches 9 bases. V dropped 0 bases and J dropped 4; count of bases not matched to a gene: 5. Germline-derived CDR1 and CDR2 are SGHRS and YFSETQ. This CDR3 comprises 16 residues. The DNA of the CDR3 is TGCGCCAGCAGCTTGGCTGGGACAGGGCAAGGAAACACCATATATTTT. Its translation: CASSLAGTGQGNTIYF.

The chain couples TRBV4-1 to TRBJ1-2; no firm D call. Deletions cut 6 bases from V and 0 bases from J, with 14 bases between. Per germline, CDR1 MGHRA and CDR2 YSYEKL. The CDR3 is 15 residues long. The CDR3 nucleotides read TGCGCCAGCAGTCTCTTGGATGAGGCTAACTATGGCTACACCTTC. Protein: CASSLLDEANYGYTF.

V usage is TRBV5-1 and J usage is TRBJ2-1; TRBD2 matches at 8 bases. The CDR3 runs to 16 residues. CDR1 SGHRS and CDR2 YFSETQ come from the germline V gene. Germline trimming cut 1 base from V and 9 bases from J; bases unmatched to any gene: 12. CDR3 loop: CASSLSAGVPIGEQFF. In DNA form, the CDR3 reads TGCGCCAGCAGCTTGTCAGCGGGAGTGCCCATCGGTGAGCAGTTCTTC.

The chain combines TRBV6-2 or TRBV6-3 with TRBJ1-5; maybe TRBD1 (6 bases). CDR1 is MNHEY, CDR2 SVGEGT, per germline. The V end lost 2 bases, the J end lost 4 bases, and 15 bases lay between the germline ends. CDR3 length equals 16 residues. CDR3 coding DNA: TGTGCCAGCAGTTACGGTGCAGGGGTTAGAAATCAGCCCCAGCATTTT. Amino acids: CASSYGAGVRNQPQHF.

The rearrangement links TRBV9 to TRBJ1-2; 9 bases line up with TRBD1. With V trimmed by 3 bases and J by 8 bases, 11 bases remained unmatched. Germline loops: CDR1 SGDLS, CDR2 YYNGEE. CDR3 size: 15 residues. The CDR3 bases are TGTGCCAGCAGCGAGCTCTCGGGACAGGGTGAGGGCTACACCTTC. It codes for CASSELSGQGEGYTF. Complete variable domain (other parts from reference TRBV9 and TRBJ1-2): DSGVTQTPKHLITATGQRVTLRCSPRSGDLSVYWYQQSLDQGLQFLIQYYNGEERAKGNILERFSAQQFPDLHSELNLSSLELGDSALYFCASSELSGQGEGYTFGSGTRLTVV.

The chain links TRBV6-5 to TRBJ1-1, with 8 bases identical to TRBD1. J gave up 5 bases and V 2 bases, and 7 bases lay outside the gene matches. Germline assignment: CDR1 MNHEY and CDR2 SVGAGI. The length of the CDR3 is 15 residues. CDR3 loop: CASSYTRTGRTEAFF. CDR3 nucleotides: TGTGCCAGCAGTTACACTAGGACAGGGAGGACTGAAGCTTTCTTT.

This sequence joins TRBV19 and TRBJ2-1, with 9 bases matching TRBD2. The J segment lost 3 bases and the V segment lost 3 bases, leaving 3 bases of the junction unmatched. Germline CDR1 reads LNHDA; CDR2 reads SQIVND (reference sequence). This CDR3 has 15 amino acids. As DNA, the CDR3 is TGTGCCAGTAGTATCGGCGGGGGGGACTACAATGAGCAGTTCTTC. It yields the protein CASSIGGGDYNEQFF.

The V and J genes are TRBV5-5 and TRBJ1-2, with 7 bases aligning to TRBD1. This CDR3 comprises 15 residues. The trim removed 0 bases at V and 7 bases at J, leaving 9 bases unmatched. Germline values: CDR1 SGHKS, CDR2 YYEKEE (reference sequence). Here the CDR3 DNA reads TGTGCCAGCAGCTTGGCGGGACAGCCCCTCGGTGGCTACACCTTC. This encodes CASSLAGQPLGGYTF.

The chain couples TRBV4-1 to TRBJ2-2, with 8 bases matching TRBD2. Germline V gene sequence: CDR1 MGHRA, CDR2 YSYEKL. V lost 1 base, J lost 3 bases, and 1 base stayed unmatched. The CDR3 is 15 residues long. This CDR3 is CASSQVRGDTGELFF. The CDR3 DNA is TGCGCCAGCAGCCAAGTGCGGGGGGACACCGGGGAGCTGTTTTTT.

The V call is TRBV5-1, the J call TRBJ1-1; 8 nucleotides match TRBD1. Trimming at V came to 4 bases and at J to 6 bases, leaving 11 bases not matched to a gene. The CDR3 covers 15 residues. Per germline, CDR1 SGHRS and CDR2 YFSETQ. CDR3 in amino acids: CASSVVSGGESEAFF. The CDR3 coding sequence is TGCGCCAGCAGCGTGGTGTCAGGGGGCGAGTCTGAAGCTTTCTTT.

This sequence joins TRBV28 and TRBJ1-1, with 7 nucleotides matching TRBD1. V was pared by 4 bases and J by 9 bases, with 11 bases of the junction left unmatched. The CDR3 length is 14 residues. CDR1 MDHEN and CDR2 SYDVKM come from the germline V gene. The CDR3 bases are TGTGCCAGCAGTTCCCAATGGGACAGATTGAAAGCTTTCTTT. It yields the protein CASSSQWDRLKAFF.

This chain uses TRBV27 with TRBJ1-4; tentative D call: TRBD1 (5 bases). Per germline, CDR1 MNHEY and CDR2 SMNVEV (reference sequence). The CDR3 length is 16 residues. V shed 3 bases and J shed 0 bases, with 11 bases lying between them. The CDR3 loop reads CASSFRGITTNEKLFF. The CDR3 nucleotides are TGTGCCAGCAGTTTTCGGGGGATTACAACTAATGAAAAACTGTTTTTT.

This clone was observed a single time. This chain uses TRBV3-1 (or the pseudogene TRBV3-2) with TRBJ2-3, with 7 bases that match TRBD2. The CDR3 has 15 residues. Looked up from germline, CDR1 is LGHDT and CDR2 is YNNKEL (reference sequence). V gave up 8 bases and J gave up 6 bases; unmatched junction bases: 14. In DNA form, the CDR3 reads TGTGCCAGCGCCCCCGAGCGGGATTTTTTGGATACGCAGTATTTT. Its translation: CASAPERDFLDTQYF.

CDR3 in amino acids: CASSKDRAEGNQPQHF. In DNA, the CDR3 is TGTGCCAGCAGTAAAGACAGGGCCGAAGGCAATCAGCCCCAGCATTTT. V usage is TRBV6-6 and J usage is TRBJ1-5; 7 bases align to TRBD1. The CDR3 consists of 16 residues. The ends lost 5 bases at V and 2 bases at J; junction bases unmatched: 9. Germline V CDR1 and CDR2: MNHNY, SVGAGI (reference sequence).